This T cell receptor beta chain is drawn from a study of cytotoxic CD8 clonotypes in ibrutinib-treated CLL. Study overall: Responses: around 24 partial, 2 complete; after median around 64 months, around 14 stayed remitted, about twelve progressed.

Comments on this clone: Its antigen is not identified.

The V and J ends lost 4 bases and 5 bases, in that order; junction bases with no gene match: 8. The CDR3 length is 15 residues. Germline assignment: CDR1 SQVTM and CDR2 ANQGSEA. The study, taken as a whole, reports: The study found baseline clonality above age-matched healthy donors, tracking circulating CD8+ T-cell counts. Clonality rose at ibrutinib response and fell back toward baseline at progression.

The repertoire was sequenced with immunoSEQ multiplex PCR; TCRdb's copy has only in-frame clones and lacks some. The sample shows tens of thousands of clones, roughly nine tenths of them seen only once. The receptor was derived from a human donor with chronic lymphocytic leukemia. The chain joins TRBV29-1 to TRBJ1-5, with 10 nucleotides matching TRBD1. Material: PBMCs, obtained after 12 months of ibrutinib treatment. The CDR3 DNA sequence: TGCAGCGTTGCTGCCGGGACAGGGGTAGATCAGCCCCAGCATTTT. Translating gives CSVAAGTGVDQPQHF.